The present T cell receptor (beta chain) was sequenced within a study of cytomegalovirus exposure and HLA in healthy donors. The wider study: A later analysis reported the same platform for the 100 to 150 validation repertoires and the approximately 640 first-cohort repertoires. Study-level results: The classifier, whose performance was assessed in both the original and validation cohorts, reportedly diagnosed cytomegalovirus status with high specificity and sensitivity. In vitro, three CMV-associated chains proved specific for CMV antigens.

Only in-frame clones appear in the TCRdb table, and some are missing; sequencing was by immunoSEQ multiplex PCR. The table records 90,000 to 150,000 clones, over 65% of them present only once. Concerning this clone: Its specificity is not known.

Losses at the gene ends were 4 bases for V and 1 base for J; bases not matched to a gene: 7. The germline gives CDR1 SGHRS, CDR2 YFSETQ. The CDR3 runs to 18 residues. The donors were members of the approximately 120-subject validation cohort (separate from the roughly 670-subject first cohort). Sequenced sample: PBMCs. The TCR comes from a woman aged 25-40 years in good health and CMV-seronegative. The chain combines TRBV5-1 with TRBJ2-6, with 11 bases aligning to TRBD1. CDR3 sequence (DNA): TGCGCCAGCAGCCCCGGGACAGGGGGTAGGTCTGGGGCCAACGTCCTGACTTTC. Translated: CASSPGTGGRSGANVLTF.